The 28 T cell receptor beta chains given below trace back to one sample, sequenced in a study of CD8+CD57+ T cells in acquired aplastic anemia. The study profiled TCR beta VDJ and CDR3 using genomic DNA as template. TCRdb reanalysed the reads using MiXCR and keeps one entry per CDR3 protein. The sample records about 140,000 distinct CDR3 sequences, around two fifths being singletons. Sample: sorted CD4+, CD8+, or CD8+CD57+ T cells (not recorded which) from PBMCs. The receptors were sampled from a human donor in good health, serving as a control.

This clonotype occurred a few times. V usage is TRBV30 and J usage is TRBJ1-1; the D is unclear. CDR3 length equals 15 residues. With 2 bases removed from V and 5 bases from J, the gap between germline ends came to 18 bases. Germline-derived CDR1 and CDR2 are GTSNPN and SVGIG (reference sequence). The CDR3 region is CAWSPRRTTGTEAFF. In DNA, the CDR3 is TGTGCCTGGAGTCCCCGGAGGACGACGGGGACTGAAGCTTTCTTT.

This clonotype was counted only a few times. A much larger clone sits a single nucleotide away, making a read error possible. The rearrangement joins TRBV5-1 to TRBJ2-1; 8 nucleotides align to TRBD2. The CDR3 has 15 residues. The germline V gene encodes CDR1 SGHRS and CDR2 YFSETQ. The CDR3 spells CASSLGGGRGNEQSF. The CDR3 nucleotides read TGCGCCAGCAGCTTGGGCGGGGGGCGCGGCAATGAGCAGTCCTTC.

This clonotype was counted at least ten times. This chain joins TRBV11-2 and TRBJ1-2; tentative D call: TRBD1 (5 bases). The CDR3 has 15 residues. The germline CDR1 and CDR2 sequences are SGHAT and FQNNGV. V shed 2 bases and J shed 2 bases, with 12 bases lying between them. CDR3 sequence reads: CASSLNPGINYGYTF. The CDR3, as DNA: TGTGCCAGCAGCTTAAACCCAGGGATAAACTATGGCTACACCTTC. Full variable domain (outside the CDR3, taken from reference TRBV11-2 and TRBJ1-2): EAGVAQSPRYKIIEKRQSVAFWCNPISGHATLYWYQQILGQGPKLLIQFQNNGVVDDSQLPKDRFSAERLKGVDSTLKIQPAKLEDSAVYLCASSLNPGINYGYTFGSGTRLTVV.

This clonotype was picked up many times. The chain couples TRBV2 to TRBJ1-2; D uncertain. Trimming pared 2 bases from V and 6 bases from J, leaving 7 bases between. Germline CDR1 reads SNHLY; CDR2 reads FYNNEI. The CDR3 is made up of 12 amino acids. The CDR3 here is CASSESLDGYTF. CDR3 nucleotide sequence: TGTGCCAGCAGTGAATCGTTGGATGGCTACACCTTC.

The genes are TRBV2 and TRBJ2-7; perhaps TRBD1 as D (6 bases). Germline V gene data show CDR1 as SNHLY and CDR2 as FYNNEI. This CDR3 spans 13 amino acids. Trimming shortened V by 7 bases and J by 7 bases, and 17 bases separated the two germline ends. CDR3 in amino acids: CASKQGYLAEQYF. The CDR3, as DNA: TGTGCCAGCAAACAGGGCTACCTCGCTGAGCAGTACTTC.

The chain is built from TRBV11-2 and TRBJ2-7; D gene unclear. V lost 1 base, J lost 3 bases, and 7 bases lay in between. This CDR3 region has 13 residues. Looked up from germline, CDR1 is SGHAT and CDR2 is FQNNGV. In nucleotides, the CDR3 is TGTGCCAGCAGCTTAGGGCAGCTCTACGAGCAGTACGTC. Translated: CASSLGQLYEQYV.

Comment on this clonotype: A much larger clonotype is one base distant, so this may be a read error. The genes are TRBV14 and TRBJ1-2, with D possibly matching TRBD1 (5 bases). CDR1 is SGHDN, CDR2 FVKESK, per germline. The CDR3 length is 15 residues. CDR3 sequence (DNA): TGTGCCAGCAGCCCCACCCTCGGGGGTAACTATGGCCACACCTTC. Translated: CASSPTLGGNYGHTF.

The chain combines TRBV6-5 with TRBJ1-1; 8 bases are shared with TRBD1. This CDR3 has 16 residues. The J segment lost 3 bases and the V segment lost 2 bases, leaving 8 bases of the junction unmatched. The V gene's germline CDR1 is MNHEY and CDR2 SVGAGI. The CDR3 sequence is CASSYLDRGTDTEAFF. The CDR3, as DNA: TGTGCCAGCAGTTACCTTGACAGGGGCACGGACACTGAAGCTTTCTTT.

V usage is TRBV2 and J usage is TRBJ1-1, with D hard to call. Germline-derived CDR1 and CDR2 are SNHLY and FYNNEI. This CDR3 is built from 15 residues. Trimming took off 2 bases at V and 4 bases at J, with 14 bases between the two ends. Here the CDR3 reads CASSERPGYGTEAFF. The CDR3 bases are TGTGCCAGCAGTGAACGTCCTGGGTACGGCACTGAAGCTTTCTTT.

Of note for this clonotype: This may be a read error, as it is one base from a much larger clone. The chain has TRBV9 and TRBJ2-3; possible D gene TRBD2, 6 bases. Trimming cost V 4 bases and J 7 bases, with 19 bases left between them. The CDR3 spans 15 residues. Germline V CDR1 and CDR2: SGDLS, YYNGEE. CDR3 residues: CASSHGPRGWNTQYF. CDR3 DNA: TGTGCCAGCAGCCATGGTCCCCGGGGGTGGAATACGCAGTATTTT.

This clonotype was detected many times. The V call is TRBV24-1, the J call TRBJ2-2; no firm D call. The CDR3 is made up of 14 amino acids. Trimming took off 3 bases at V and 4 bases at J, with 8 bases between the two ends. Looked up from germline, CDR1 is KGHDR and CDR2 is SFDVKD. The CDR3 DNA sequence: TGTGCCACCAGTGATCGAACAGCCACCGGGGAGCTGTTTTTT. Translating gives CATSDRTATGELFF.

The CDR3 sequence is CASSIGDISSYEQYF. CDR3 nucleotide sequence: TGTGCCAGTAGTATAGGGGACATAAGCTCCTACGAGCAGTACTTC. This chain links TRBV19 with TRBJ2-7; possible D gene TRBD1, 6 bases. This CDR3 spans 15 amino acids. V gave up 1 base and J gave up 0 bases, with 10 bases separating them. Germline V gene sequence: CDR1 LNHDA, CDR2 SQIVND (reference sequence).

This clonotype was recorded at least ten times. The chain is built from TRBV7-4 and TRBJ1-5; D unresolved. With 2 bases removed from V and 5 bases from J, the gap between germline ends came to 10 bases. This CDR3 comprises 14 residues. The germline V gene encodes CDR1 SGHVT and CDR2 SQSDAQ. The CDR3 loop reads CASSLLQTHQPQHF. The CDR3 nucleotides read TGTGCCAGCAGCTTACTACAGACCCATCAGCCCCAGCATTTT.

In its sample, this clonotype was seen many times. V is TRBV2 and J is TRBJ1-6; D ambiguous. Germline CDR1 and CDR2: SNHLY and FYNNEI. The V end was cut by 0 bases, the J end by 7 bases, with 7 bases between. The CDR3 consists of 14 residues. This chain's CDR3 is CASSEAGMNSPLHF. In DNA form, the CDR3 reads TGTGCCAGCAGTGAAGCGGGAATGAATTCACCCCTCCACTTT.

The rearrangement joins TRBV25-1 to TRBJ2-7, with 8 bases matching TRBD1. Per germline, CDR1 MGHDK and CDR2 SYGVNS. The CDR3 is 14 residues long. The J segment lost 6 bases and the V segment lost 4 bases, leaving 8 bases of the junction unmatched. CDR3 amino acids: CASSGGQGATEQYF. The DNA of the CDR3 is TGTGCCAGCAGTGGGGGGCAGGGGGCAACCGAGCAGTACTTC.

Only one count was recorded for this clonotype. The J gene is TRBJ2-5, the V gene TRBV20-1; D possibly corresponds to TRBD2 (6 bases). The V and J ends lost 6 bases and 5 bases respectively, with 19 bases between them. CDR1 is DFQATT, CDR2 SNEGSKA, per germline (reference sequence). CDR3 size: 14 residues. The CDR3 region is CSASSGSGTETQYF. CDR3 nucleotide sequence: TGCAGTGCCAGTAGCGGCTCCGGCACGGAGACCCAGTACTTC.

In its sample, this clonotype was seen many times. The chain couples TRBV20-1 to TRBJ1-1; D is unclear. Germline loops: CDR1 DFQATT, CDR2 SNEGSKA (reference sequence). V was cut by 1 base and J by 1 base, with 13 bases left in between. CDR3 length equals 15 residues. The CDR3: CSARGLKGENTEAFF. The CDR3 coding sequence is TGCAGTGCTAGAGGTTTAAAAGGAGAGAACACTGAAGCTTTCTTT.

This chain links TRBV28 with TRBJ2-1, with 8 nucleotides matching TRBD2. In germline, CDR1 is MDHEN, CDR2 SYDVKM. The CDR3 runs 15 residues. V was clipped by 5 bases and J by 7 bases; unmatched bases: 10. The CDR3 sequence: CASSLTNGGANEQFF. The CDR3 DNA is TGTGCCAGCAGTCTAACTAACGGGGGGGCGAATGAGCAGTTCTTC.

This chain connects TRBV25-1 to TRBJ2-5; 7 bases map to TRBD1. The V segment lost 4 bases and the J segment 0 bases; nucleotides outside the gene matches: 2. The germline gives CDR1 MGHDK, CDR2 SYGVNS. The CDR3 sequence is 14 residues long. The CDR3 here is CASSGGQHQETQYF. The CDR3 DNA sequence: TGTGCCAGCAGTGGGGGACAGCACCAAGAGACCCAGTACTTC.

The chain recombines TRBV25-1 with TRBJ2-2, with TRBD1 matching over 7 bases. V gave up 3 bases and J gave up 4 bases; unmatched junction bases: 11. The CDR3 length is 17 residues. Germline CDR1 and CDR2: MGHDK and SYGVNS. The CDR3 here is CASSEGAPGQPTGELFF. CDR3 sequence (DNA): TGTGCCAGCAGTGAGGGGGCACCGGGACAGCCCACCGGGGAGCTGTTTTTT.

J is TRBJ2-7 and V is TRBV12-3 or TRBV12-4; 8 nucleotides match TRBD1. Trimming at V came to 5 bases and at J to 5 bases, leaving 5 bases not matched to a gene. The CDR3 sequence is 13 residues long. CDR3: CASSQSTGDEQYV. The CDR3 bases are TGTGCCAGCAGTCAATCGACAGGGGACGAGCAGTACGTC.

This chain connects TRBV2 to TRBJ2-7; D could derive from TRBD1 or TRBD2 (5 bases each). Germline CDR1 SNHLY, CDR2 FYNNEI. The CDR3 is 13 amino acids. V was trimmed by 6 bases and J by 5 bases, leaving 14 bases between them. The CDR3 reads CASSRDLSHEQYF. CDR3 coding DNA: TGTGCCAGCAGCCGGGACCTGAGCCACGAGCAGTACTTC.

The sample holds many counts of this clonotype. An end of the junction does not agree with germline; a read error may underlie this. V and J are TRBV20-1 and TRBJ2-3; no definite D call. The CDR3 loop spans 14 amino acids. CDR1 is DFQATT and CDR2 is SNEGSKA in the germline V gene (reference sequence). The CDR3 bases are TGCAGTGCTAGTAAAAACAAGGGCACAGATACGCGGTATTTT. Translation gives CSASKNKGTDTRYF.

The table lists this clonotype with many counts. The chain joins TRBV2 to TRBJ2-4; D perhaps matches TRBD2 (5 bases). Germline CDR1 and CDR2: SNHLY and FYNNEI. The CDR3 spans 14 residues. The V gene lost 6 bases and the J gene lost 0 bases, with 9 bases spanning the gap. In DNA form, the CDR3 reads TGTGCCAGCAGGACGGGAATAGCCAAAAACATTCAGTACTTC. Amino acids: CASRTGIAKNIQYF.

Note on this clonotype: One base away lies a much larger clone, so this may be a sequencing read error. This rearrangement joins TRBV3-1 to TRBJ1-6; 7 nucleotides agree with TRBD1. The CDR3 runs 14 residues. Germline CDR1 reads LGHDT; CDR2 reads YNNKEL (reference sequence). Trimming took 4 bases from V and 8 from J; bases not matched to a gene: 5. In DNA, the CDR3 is TGTGCCAGCAGCCCTGGGACAGAGGATTCACCCCTCCACTTT. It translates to CASSPGTEDSPLHF.

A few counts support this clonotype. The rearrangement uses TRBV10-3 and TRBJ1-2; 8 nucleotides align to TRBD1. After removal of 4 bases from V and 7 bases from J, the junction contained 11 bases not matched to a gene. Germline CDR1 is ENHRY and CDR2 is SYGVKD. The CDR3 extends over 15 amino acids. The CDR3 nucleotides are TGTGCCATCAGTGCCACGACAGGGGAAGATAGTGGCTACACCTTC. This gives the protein CAISATTGEDSGYTF.

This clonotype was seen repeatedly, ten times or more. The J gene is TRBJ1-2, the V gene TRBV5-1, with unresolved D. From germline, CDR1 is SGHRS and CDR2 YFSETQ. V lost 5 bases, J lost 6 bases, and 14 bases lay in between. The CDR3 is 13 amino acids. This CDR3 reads CASRGLQTDGYTF. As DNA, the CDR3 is TGCGCCAGCAGGGGGTTGCAAACGGATGGCTACACCTTC.

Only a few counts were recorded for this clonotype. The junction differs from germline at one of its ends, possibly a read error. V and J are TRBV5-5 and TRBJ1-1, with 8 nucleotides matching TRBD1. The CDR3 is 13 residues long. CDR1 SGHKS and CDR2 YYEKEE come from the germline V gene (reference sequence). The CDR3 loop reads CACSLRQGTEAFF. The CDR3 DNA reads TGTGCCTGCAGCTTGAGACAGGGGACTGAAGCTTTCTTT.